The 25 T cell receptor beta chains presented below share a single source sample, sequenced in a study of cytomegalovirus exposure and HLA in healthy donors. 60 Vbeta and 13 Jbeta primers were used in PCR. Here immunoSEQ multiplex PCR was the method, and the copy in TCRdb shows in-frame clones only, minus some. The table shows around 67,000 clones, with around 78% occurring only once. The sample consisted of PBMCs. The receptors shown here come from a man aged 18 to 30 in good health and CMV-seropositive.

The rearrangement joins TRBV7-9 to TRBJ1-5, with TRBD1 matching over 10 bases. Germline CDR1 is SEHNR and CDR2 is FQNEAQ (reference sequence). The CDR3 has 15 amino acids. The trim removed 5 bases at V and 7 bases at J, leaving 8 bases unmatched. The CDR3 bases are TGTGCCAGCAGCCCCGGGACAGGGGCTTACCAGCCCCAGCATTTT. Its protein product is CASSPGTGAYQPQHF.

The rearrangement uses TRBV9 and TRBJ2-6; unclear D gene. V lost 0 bases and J lost 0, with 7 bases in between. Germline V gene data show CDR1 as SGDLS and CDR2 as YYNGEE. CDR3 length: 16 amino acids. The CDR3 here is CASSVGANSGANVLTF. CDR3 DNA sequence: TGTGCCAGCAGCGTAGGGGCAAACTCTGGGGCCAACGTCCTGACTTTC.

In its sample, this clone was seen once. V is TRBV11-2 and J is TRBJ1-1; no reliable D call. The ends were cut back, 5 bases at V and 6 bases at J, with 16 bases in the middle. Germline CDR1 is SGHAT and CDR2 is FQNNGV. This CDR3 is 14 amino acids long. The CDR3 DNA follows: TGTGCCAGCAGCCCTAGGTGGGAGGGCGCTGAAGCTTTCTTT. This translates into CASSPRWEGAEAFF.

This clone was seen a few times. The chain combines TRBV9 with TRBJ1-1, with D possibly TRBD1 on 6 matching bases. Germline V gives CDR1 SGDLS, CDR2 YYNGEE. This CDR3 spans 13 amino acids. Trimming pared 0 bases from V and 3 bases from J, leaving 6 bases between. The CDR3: CASSVDRDTEAFF. The CDR3 nucleotides are TGTGCCAGCAGCGTAGACAGGGACACTGAAGCTTTCTTT.

This chain uses TRBV6-1 with TRBJ1-5; TRBD1 matches at 7 bases. The CDR3 is 15 amino acids. Germline V lookup: CDR1 MNHNS, CDR2 SASEGT. After removal of 3 bases from V and 1 base from J, the junction contained 3 bases not matched to a gene. This CDR3 reads CASSEFRGSNQPQHF. CDR3 in DNA: TGTGCCAGCAGTGAGTTCAGGGGGAGCAATCAGCCCCAGCATTTT.

This rearrangement joins TRBV2 to TRBJ1-5; D not certain. Germline values: CDR1 SNHLY, CDR2 FYNNEI. The CDR3 length is 15 residues. The V end was cut by 3 bases, the J end by 0 bases, with 9 bases between. CDR3 protein: CASSDPPYSNQPQHF. The CDR3 region has the DNA TGTGCCAGCAGTGACCCCCCTTATAGCAATCAGCCCCAGCATTTT.

This rearrangement joins TRBV6-6 to TRBJ2-5; 7 nucleotides match TRBD1. The CDR3 has 14 amino acids. V dropped 0 bases and J dropped 4; count of bases not matched to a gene: 2. CDR1 is MNHNY and CDR2 is SVGAGI in the germline V gene (reference sequence). For the CDR3, the DNA is TGTGCCAGCAGTTACTCTGACAGGGCAGAGACCCAGTACTTC. Residues: CASSYSDRAETQYF.

The V call is TRBV30, the J call TRBJ1-1, with D unclear. Germline V gene sequence: CDR1 GTSNPN, CDR2 SVGIG (reference sequence). With 4 bases removed from V and 2 bases from J, the gap between germline ends came to 5 bases. There are 11 residues in the CDR3. This CDR3 is CAWNSNTEAFF. CDR3 in DNA: TGTGCCTGGAACAGTAACACTGAAGCTTTCTTT.

The chain recombines TRBV10-1 with TRBJ2-7; 8 bases align to TRBD1. V lost 0 bases and J lost 6; bases outside the gene matches: 10. This CDR3 contains 16 residues. Germline assignment: CDR1 WNHNN and CDR2 SYGVQD (reference sequence). The CDR3 reads CASSESTGEGGLEQYF. Written as DNA, the CDR3 is TGCGCCAGCAGTGAGTCGACAGGGGAAGGGGGTCTCGAGCAGTACTTC.

The chain is built from TRBV6-5 and TRBJ1-4; unclear D gene. Per the germline V gene, CDR1 is MNHEY and CDR2 is SVGAGI. V was pared by 2 bases and J by 6 bases, with 13 bases between. The CDR3 is made up of 15 amino acids. Written as DNA, the CDR3 is TGTGCCAGCAGTTACCGCGGAACGATCTATGAAAAACTGTTTTTT. It specifies CASSYRGTIYEKLFF.

V gene TRBV25-1 combines with J gene TRBJ1-3; D gene ambiguous. The V end lost 2 bases, the J end lost 3 bases, and 11 bases lay between the germline ends. The germline V gene has CDR1 MGHDK and CDR2 SYGVNS. This CDR3 has 15 residues. The CDR3 spells CASSEGRGSGNTIYF. The CDR3 nucleotides are TGTGCCAGCAGTGAAGGACGGGGAAGTGGAAACACCATATATTTT.

The V and J genes are TRBV6-1 and TRBJ2-7; D not certain. Per the germline V gene, CDR1 is MNHNS and CDR2 is SASEGT. The CDR3 spans 10 residues. V was trimmed by 8 bases and J by 6 bases, leaving 8 bases between them. The CDR3 region has the DNA TGTGCCAGCCCAACGGGCGAGCAGTACTTC. It translates to CASPTGEQYF.

The chain uses TRBV28 and TRBJ1-1; D is undetermined. CDR3 size: 11 residues. Trimming shortened V by 2 bases and J by 10 bases, and 8 bases separated the two germline ends. Germline V gene sequence: CDR1 MDHEN, CDR2 SYDVKM. Here the CDR3 DNA reads TGTGCCAGCAGTTTAAGTCGCGGAGCTTTCTTT. Amino acid sequence: CASSLSRGAFF.

The J gene is TRBJ2-7, the V gene TRBV9; a possible D gene is TRBD2 (6 bases). The CDR3 is made up of 14 amino acids. Germline lookup yields CDR1 SGDLS and CDR2 YYNGEE. Trimming took off 3 bases at V and 0 bases at J, with 10 bases between the two ends. The chain's CDR3 is CASSAGALSYEQYF. The CDR3 bases are TGTGCCAGCAGCGCGGGAGCCCTCTCCTACGAGCAGTACTTC.

This clone was seen once. The V gene is TRBV5-1, the J gene TRBJ2-1, with 7 bases lining up with TRBD2. The CDR3 loop spans 16 amino acids. The V gene end was trimmed by 0 bases and the J gene end by 0 bases; junction bases not matched to a gene: 3. Per the germline V gene, CDR1 is SGHRS and CDR2 is YFSETQ. The CDR3 sequence is CASSLGAGNSYNEQFF. CDR3 DNA sequence: TGCGCCAGCAGCTTGGGAGCGGGAAACTCCTACAATGAGCAGTTCTTC.

This clone came up once. J is TRBJ1-1 and V is TRBV29-1; possible D gene TRBD1, 5 bases. This CDR3 has 11 amino acids. Trimming pared 5 bases from V and 5 bases from J, leaving 9 bases between. CDR1 and CDR2 (germline): SQVTM, ANQGSEA. This chain's CDR3 is CSVFSGTEAFF. In nucleotides, the CDR3 is TGCAGCGTTTTTTCAGGGACTGAAGCTTTCTTT.

This chain links TRBV11-2 with TRBJ2-5, with 8 bases matching TRBD1. Germline CDR1 is SGHAT and CDR2 is FQNNGV. Unmatched junction bases numbered 6, after V lost 4 bases and J lost 2 bases. The CDR3 runs 15 residues. CDR3 bases: TGTGCCAGCAGCTCGCGACAGGGGTTACAAGAGACCCAGTACTTC. Its translation: CASSSRQGLQETQYF. Using reference TRBV11-2 and TRBJ2-5 for the parts outside the CDR3, the full variable domain is EAGVAQSPRYKIIEKRQSVAFWCNPISGHATLYWYQQILGQGPKLLIQFQNNGVVDDSQLPKDRFSAERLKGVDSTLKIQPAKLEDSAVYLCASSSRQGLQETQYFGPGTRLLVL.

The rearrangement uses TRBV11-2 and TRBJ2-6, with D perhaps TRBD1 (6 bases). CDR1 and CDR2 (germline): SGHAT, FQNNGV. This CDR3 is built from 16 residues. V gave up 5 bases and J gave up 2 bases, with 13 bases separating them. The DNA for the CDR3 is TGTGCCAGCAGCGATAACCCAGGGGCTGGGGCCAACGTCCTGACTTTC. Encoded protein: CASSDNPGAGANVLTF. Combining the CDR3 with reference TRBV11-2 and TRBJ2-6 gives the whole variable domain EAGVAQSPRYKIIEKRQSVAFWCNPISGHATLYWYQQILGQGPKLLIQFQNNGVVDDSQLPKDRFSAERLKGVDSTLKIQPAKLEDSAVYLCASSDNPGAGANVLTFGAGSRLTVL.

CDR3 nucleotide sequence: TGTGCCAGCAGTTACTCGACAGGGGCAACTAATGAAAAACTGTTTTTT. It codes for CASSYSTGATNEKLFF. The genes are TRBV6-5 and TRBJ1-4; 8 positions agree with TRBD1. Germline-derived CDR1 and CDR2 are MNHEY and SVGAGI. The CDR3 totals 16 residues. The ends lost 0 bases at V and 0 bases at J; junction bases unmatched: 0.

The rearrangement joins TRBV6-1 to TRBJ1-1, with a possible D match to TRBD1 (6 bases). Trimming pared 8 bases from V and 4 bases from J, leaving 11 bases between. From germline, CDR1 is MNHNS and CDR2 SASEGT. This CDR3 has 12 residues. CDR3 bases: TGTGCCAGCTACCACAGGGTCACTGAAGCTTTCTTT. Residues: CASYHRVTEAFF.

This clone was observed a single time. The CDR3 does not close with the conserved phenylalanine or tryptophan, likely indicating a read error. No DNA is shown, since the ends of the CDR3 on it are uncertain; the CDR3 is the one TCRdb lists. The rearrangement links TRBV7-9 to TRBJ2-7; the listed D gene, TRBD2, was not tested against the DNA. The V gene's germline CDR1 is SEHNR and CDR2 FQNEAQ (reference sequence). The length of the CDR3 is 12 amino acids, counting both ends. This CDR3 reads CASSLEAGRLGI.

V and J are TRBV7-8 and TRBJ1-5; a weak D match, TRBD1 (5 bases). This CDR3 contains 16 residues. Germline CDR1 SGHVS, CDR2 FQNEAQ. The V end was cut by 5 bases, the J end by 5 bases, with 19 bases between. This CDR3 reads CASSPSYWGGDQPQHF. CDR3 DNA sequence: TGTGCCAGCAGCCCTTCCTACTGGGGAGGGGATCAGCCCCAGCATTTT.

V and J are TRBV6-6 and TRBJ2-5; 10 positions agree with TRBD2. Trimming took 5 bases from V and 5 from J; bases not matched to a gene: 8. CDR1 is MNHNY and CDR2 is SVGAGI in the germline V gene (reference sequence). The CDR3 contains 15 residues. Here the CDR3 DNA reads TGTGCCAGCAGTCCTACTAGCGGGATGTACGAGACCCAGTACTTC. It yields the protein CASSPTSGMYETQYF.

V and J are TRBV30 and TRBJ1-1; perhaps TRBD1 as D (5 bases). Trimming removed 2 bases from V and 3 bases from J, with 16 bases in between. The CDR3 has 15 residues. Germline V lookup: CDR1 GTSNPN, CDR2 SVGIG (reference sequence). CDR3 sequence (DNA): TGTGCCTGGAGTACTAAAAAGGGGATCGACACTGAAGCTTTCTTT. Translation gives CAWSTKKGIDTEAFF.

The J gene is TRBJ2-3, the V gene TRBV4-2; TRBD2 agrees at 12 bases. Germline V gene lookup returns CDR1 LGHNA and CDR2 YNFKEQ. V was pared by 4 bases and J by 5 bases, with 7 bases of the junction left unmatched. This CDR3 comprises 16 residues. In nucleotides, the CDR3 is TGTGCCAGCAGCCTGACTAGCGGGGGAGAGGGAGATACGCAGTATTTT. Its protein product is CASSLTSGGEGDTQYF.